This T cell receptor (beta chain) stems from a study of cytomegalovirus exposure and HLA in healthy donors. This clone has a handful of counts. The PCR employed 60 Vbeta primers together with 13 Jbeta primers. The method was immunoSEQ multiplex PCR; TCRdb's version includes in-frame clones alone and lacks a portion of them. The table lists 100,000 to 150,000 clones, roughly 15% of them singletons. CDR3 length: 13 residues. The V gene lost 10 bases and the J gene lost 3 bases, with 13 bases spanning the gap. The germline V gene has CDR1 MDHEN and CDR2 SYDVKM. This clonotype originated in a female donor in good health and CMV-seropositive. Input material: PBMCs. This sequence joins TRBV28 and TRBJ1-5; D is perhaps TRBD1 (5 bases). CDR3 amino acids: CATRRQYNQPQHF. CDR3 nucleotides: TGTGCCACCAGAAGACAGTACAATCAGCCCCAGCATTTT.